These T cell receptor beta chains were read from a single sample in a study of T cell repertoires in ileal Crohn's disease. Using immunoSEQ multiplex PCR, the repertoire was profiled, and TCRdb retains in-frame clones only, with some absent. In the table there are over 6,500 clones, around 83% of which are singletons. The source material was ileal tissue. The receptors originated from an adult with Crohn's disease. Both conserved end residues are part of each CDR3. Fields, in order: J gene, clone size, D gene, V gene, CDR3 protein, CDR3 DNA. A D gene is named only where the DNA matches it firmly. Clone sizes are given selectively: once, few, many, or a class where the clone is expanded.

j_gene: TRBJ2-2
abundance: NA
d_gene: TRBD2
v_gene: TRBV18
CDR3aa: CASSPLRTSGSFGTGELFF
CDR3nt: TGTGCCAGCTCACCACTGAGGACTAGCGGGAGTTTCGGCACCGGGGAGCTGTTTTTT

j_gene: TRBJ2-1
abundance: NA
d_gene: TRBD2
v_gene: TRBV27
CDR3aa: CASSFPASGRAGEQFF
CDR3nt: TGTGCCAGCAGTTTCCCGGCTAGCGGGAGGGCCGGAGAGCAGTTCTTC

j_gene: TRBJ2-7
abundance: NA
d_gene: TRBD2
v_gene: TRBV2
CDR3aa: CASTTETGGYEQYF
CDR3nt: TGTGCCAGCACCACCGAAACGGGGGGGTACGAGCAGTACTTC

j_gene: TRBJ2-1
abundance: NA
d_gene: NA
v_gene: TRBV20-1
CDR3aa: CSAPDWNEQFF
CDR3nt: TGCAGTGCTCCCGACTGGAATGAGCAGTTCTTC

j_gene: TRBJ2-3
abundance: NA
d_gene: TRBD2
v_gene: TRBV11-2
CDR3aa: CASSSGGASPADTQYF
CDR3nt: TGTGCCAGCAGCTCGGGGGGGGCATCCCCCGCAGATACGCAGTATTTT

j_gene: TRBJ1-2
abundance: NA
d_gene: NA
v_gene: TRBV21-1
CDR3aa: CASNPRKGSYTF
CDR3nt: TGTGCCAGCAACCCGAGGAAGGGGAGCTACACCTTC

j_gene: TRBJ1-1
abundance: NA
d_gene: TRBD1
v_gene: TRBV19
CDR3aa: CASAGGVYGTEAFF
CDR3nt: TGTGCCAGCGCAGGGGGCGTTTATGGCACTGAAGCTTTCTTT

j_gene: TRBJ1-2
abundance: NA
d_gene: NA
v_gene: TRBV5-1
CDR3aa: CASSLVGQGADTF
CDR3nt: NA

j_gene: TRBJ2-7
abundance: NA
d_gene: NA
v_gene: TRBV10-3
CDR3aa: CAISVAEPSYEQYF
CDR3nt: TGTGCCATCAGTGTAGCGGAACCCTCCTACGAGCAGTACTTC

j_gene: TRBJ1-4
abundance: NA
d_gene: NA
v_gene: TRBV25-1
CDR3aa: CASSVTAVGDEKLFF
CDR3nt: TGTGCCAGCAGTGTGACGGCGGTCGGGGATGAAAAACTGTTTTTT

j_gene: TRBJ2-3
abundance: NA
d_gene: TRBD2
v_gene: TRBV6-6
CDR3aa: CASRGGGTDTQYF
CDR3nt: TGTGCCAGCCGGGGGGGAGGCACAGATACGCAGTATTTT

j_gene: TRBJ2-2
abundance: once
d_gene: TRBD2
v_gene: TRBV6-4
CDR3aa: CASSDSTSGSGELFF
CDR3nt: TGTGCCAGCAGTGACTCGACTAGCGGGAGCGGGGAGCTGTTTTTT

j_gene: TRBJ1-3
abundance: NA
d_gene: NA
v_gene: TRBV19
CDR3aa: CASPTDNSGNTIYF
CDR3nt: TGTGCTTCCCCCACTGACAACTCTGGAAACACCATATATTTT

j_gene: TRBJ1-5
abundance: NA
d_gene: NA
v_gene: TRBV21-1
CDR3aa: CASSKQRDREYSNQPQHF
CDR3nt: TGTGCCAGCAGCAAACAAAGGGACAGAGAATATAGCAATCAGCCCCAGCATTTT

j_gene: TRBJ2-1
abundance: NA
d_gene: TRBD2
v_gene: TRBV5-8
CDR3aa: CASSPRVTSRYNEQFF
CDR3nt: TGTGCCAGCAGCCCGAGGGTGACTAGCAGATACAATGAGCAGTTCTTC

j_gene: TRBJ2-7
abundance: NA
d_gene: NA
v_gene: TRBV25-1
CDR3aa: CASRGQLPEQYF
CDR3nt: TGTGCCAGCAGAGGACAGTTGCCCGAGCAGTACTTC

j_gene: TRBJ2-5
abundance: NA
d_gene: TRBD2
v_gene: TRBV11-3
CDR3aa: CASSLGLAGQETQYF
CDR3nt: TGTGCCAGCAGCTTAGGGCTAGCGGGGCAAGAGACCCAGTACTTC

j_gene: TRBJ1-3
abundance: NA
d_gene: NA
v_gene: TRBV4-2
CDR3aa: CASSSDLPGTGNTIYF
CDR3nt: TGTGCCAGCAGCTCTGACCTGCCAGGGACTGGAAACACCATATATTTT

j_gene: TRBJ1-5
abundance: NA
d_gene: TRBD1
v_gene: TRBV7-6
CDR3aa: CASSKGARSNQPQHF
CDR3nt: TGTGCCAGCAGCAAGGGGGCCAGGAGCAATCAGCCCCAGCATTTT

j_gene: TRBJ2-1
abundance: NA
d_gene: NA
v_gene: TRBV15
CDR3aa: CATSRSGSLGNEQFF
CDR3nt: TGTGCCACCAGCAGGAGTGGTAGTCTCGGCAATGAGCAGTTCTTC

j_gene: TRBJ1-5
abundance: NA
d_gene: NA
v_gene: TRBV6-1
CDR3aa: CASSDRQSNQPQHF
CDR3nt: TGTGCCAGCAGTGATCGACAGAGCAATCAGCCCCAGCATTTT

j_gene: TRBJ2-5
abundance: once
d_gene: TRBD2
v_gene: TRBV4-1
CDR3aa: CASSQGLASETQYF
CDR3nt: TGCGCCAGCAGCCAAGGACTAGCATCCGAGACCCAGTACTTC

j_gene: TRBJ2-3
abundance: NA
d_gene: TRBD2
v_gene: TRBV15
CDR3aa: CATSPRLAGGGTDTQYF
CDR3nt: TGTGCCACCAGCCCGCGACTAGCGGGAGGGGGCACAGATACGCAGTATTTT

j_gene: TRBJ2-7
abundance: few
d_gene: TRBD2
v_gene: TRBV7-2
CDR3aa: CASSLALGGSYEQYF
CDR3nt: TGTGCCAGCAGCTTAGCGCTCGGGGGGTCCTACGAGCAGTACTTC

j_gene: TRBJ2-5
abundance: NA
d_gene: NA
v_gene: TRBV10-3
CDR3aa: CAISEGGKETQYF
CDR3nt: TGTGCCATCAGTGAAGGCGGGAAAGAGACCCAGTACTTC

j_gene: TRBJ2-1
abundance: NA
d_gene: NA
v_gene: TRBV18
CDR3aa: CASSPQTGINNEQFF
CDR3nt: TGTGCCAGCTCACCCCAAACAGGGATAAACAATGAGCAGTTCTTC

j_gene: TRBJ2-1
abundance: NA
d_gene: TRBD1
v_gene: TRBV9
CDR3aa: CASSDRTGGGNEQFF
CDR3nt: TGTGCCAGCAGCGACCGGACAGGTGGGGGCAATGAGCAGTTCTTC

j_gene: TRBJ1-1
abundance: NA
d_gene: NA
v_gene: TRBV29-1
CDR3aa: CSVGSGVLAFF
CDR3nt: TGCAGCGTTGGTTCCGGGGTTTTGGCTTTCTTT

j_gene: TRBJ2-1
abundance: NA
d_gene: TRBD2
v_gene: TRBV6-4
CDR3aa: CASSDGTSGSDEQFF
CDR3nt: TGTGCCAGCAGTGACGGGACTAGCGGGAGTGATGAGCAGTTCTTC